These 27 T cell receptor beta chains were all obtained from the same sample, sequenced in a study of blood T cell repertoires in COVID-19. Measured with immunoSEQ multiplex PCR; TCRdb has only the in-frame clones, and not every one. Among some 74,000 clones listed, roughly 80% were seen once. Sample: peripheral blood. These receptors originate from a woman aged 80 or over with active or convalescent COVID-19.

The chain carries TRBV7-8 and TRBJ2-7, with D maybe TRBD2 (5 bases). The germline gives CDR1 SGHVS, CDR2 FQNEAQ. V gave up 1 base and J gave up 7 bases, with 20 bases separating them. This CDR3 is built from 16 residues. CDR3 in amino acids: CASSLVASLARWEQYF. CDR3 in DNA: TGTGCCAGCAGCTTAGTAGCGAGCCTAGCCCGTTGGGAGCAGTACTTC.

The chain is built from TRBV11-2 and TRBJ2-1; D is perhaps TRBD1 (6 bases). The germline V and J ends were trimmed by 10 bases and 7 bases, with 14 bases remaining between them. CDR3 size: 12 residues. Per the germline V gene, CDR1 is SGHAT and CDR2 is FQNNGV. This chain's CDR3 is CAIKGEINEQFF. In nucleotides, the CDR3 is TGTGCCATCAAGGGGGAAATTAATGAGCAGTTCTTC.

V gene TRBV15 combines with J gene TRBJ2-7; possibly TRBD2 for D (6 bases). The CDR3 is made up of 15 amino acids. V lost 5 bases to trimming and J lost 3 bases, with 17 bases between them. Germline-derived CDR1 and CDR2 are LNHNV and YYDKDF (reference sequence). The CDR3 DNA reads TGTGCCACCAGCCGGGCAAGGGGTAGCGGCTACGAGCAGTACTTC. Its protein is CATSRARGSGYEQYF. Full variable domain (outside the CDR3, taken from reference TRBV15 and TRBJ2-7): DAMVIQNPRYQVTQFGKPVTLSCSQTLNHNVMYWYQQKSSQAPKLLFHYYDKDFNNEADTPDNFQSRRPNTSFCFLDIRSPGLGDTAMYLCATSRARGSGYEQYFGPGTRLTVT.

This clone was observed a few times. The chain combines TRBV11-3 with TRBJ2-1; TRBD2 matches 8 bases. Trimming at V came to 2 bases and at J to 14 bases, leaving 5 bases not matched to a gene. This CDR3 has 12 residues. Germline loops: CDR1 SGHNT, CDR2 YENEEA. The DNA for the CDR3 is TGTGCCAGCAGCTTAAACCGCGGGAGGAAGTTCTTC. Its protein is CASSLNRGRKFF.

The rearrangement uses TRBV2 and TRBJ1-2; maybe TRBD1 (6 bases). This CDR3 is built from 14 residues. CDR1 is SNHLY and CDR2 is FYNNEI in the germline V gene. Trimming removed 0 bases at V and 5 bases at J, with 10 bases between. The CDR3 region has the DNA TGTGCCAGCAGTGAAGCGACAGGTTATTATGGCTACACCTTC. It codes for CASSEATGYYGYTF. Based on the CDR3 plus reference TRBV2 and TRBJ1-2, the full variable domain is EPEVTQTPSHQVTQMGQEVILRCVPISNHLYFYWYRQILGQKVEFLVSFYNNEISEKSEIFDDQFSVERPDGSNFTLKIRSTKLEDSAMYFCASSEATGYYGYTFGSGTRLTVV.

The gene calls are TRBV10-3 and TRBJ2-7, with D uncertain. The V gene lost 2 bases and the J gene lost 2 bases, with 10 bases spanning the gap. CDR3 length equals 14 residues. The germline gives CDR1 ENHRY, CDR2 SYGVKD. CDR3 in DNA: TGTGCCATCAGTGAGACAGAACGTACCTACGAGCAGTACTTC. Its translation: CAISETERTYEQYF.

V is TRBV7-9 and J is TRBJ2-7; no clear D. CDR3 length equals 14 residues. Per germline, CDR1 SEHNR and CDR2 FQNEAQ (reference sequence). V lost 1 base, J lost 0 bases, and 7 bases lay in between. The CDR3 here is CASSLEPRSYEQYF. CDR3 nucleotides: TGTGCCAGCAGCTTAGAGCCGCGCTCCTACGAGCAGTACTTC.

The chain carries TRBV7-2 and TRBJ2-2; TRBD1 matches at 10 bases. From germline, CDR1 is SGHTA and CDR2 FQGNSA. CDR3 length: 18 residues. V lost 1 base, J lost 0 bases, and 5 bases stayed unmatched. CDR3 nucleotide sequence: TGTGCCAGCAGCTTAGTTTGGACAGGGGGGTCGAACACCGGGGAGCTGTTTTTT. Residues: CASSLVWTGGSNTGELFF.

The rearrangement joins TRBV28 to TRBJ2-1; 10 positions agree with TRBD1. V lost 5 bases to trimming and J lost 1 base; unmatched junction nucleotides: 5. The CDR3 sequence is 16 residues long. The germline gives CDR1 MDHEN, CDR2 SYDVKM. DNA of the CDR3: TGTGCCAGCAGTATACGACAGGGGGCTTCCTACAATGAGCAGTTCTTC. Translating gives CASSIRQGASYNEQFF.

J is TRBJ1-5 and V is TRBV19, with 9 bases lining up with TRBD1. V was pared by 6 bases and J by 2 bases, with 8 bases of the junction left unmatched. Germline-derived CDR1 and CDR2 are LNHDA and SQIVND (reference sequence). The CDR3 has 16 amino acids. The CDR3 loop is CASRREQGAGNQPQHF. The DNA for the CDR3 is TGTGCCAGTAGAAGAGAACAGGGGGCTGGCAATCAGCCCCAGCATTTT.

The J gene is TRBJ1-4, the V gene TRBV28; 7 bases are a match to TRBD1. The germline V gene encodes CDR1 MDHEN and CDR2 SYDVKM. The CDR3 is 16 amino acids. The ends lost 1 base at V and 4 bases at J; junction bases unmatched: 6. The CDR3 reads CASSLFRGQINEKLFF. DNA of the CDR3: TGTGCCAGCAGTTTATTCCGGGGACAGATTAATGAAAAACTGTTTTTT.

J is TRBJ1-1 and V is TRBV10-2, with D perhaps matching TRBD1 (6 bases). Looked up from germline, CDR1 is WSHSY and CDR2 is SAAADI. V was clipped by 6 bases and J by 2 bases, with 10 bases between them. The CDR3 is 13 amino acids. CDR3 loop: CASRGQPNTEAFF. In DNA, the CDR3 is TGCGCCAGCAGGGGACAACCCAACACTGAAGCTTTCTTT.

This clone has only one observation. The J gene is TRBJ2-3, the V gene TRBV7-2, with 9 bases fitting TRBD1. V trimming: 6 bases; J trimming: 2 bases; junction bases outside the gene matches: 9. There are 16 residues in the CDR3. The germline V gene encodes CDR1 SGHTA and CDR2 FQGNSA. For the CDR3, the DNA is TGTGCCAGCAGTTCCATCCGGGACAGGGCCACAGATACGCAGTATTTT. This encodes CASSSIRDRATDTQYF.

V and J are TRBV25-1 and TRBJ2-5; TRBD1 matches at 8 bases. Germline CDR1 and CDR2: MGHDK and SYGVNS. Trimming took 8 bases from V and 4 from J; bases not matched to a gene: 6. The CDR3 totals 13 residues. CDR3 protein: CASRGQVIETQYF. The CDR3 DNA is TGTGCCAGCCGGGGACAGGTGATAGAGACCCAGTACTTC.

The V and J genes are TRBV11-3 and TRBJ1-6; tentative D call: TRBD1 (5 bases). V was trimmed by 4 bases and J by 5 bases, leaving 18 bases between them. Germline V gives CDR1 SGHNT, CDR2 YENEEA. The CDR3 has 17 amino acids. The CDR3 reads CASSSRRQGKHNSPLHF. The CDR3 DNA reads TGTGCCAGCAGCTCGAGGCGGCAGGGTAAACATAATTCACCCCTCCACTTT.

The genes are TRBV6-5 and TRBJ1-5; perhaps TRBD1 as D (6 bases). The CDR3 is made up of 16 amino acids. Germline CDR1 and CDR2: MNHEY and SVGAGI. The V end was cut by 2 bases, the J end by 3 bases, with 14 bases between. The CDR3 protein is CASSYGWPGDNQPQHF. The DNA of the CDR3 is TGTGCCAGCAGTTACGGGTGGCCAGGGGACAATCAGCCCCAGCATTTT.

This clone was seen once. The J gene is TRBJ2-4, the V gene TRBV7-2, with D perhaps matching TRBD1 (5 bases). V was trimmed by 9 bases and J by 1 base, leaving 19 bases between them. Looked up from germline, CDR1 is SGHTA and CDR2 is FQGNSA. The CDR3 totals 16 residues. In DNA form, the CDR3 reads TGTGCCAGTTCCCGTGGGGCCATCGTGGCCAAAAACATTCAGTACTTC. Its translation is CASSRGAIVAKNIQYF.

In this sample, this clone turned up many times. The rearrangement links TRBV3-1 (or the pseudogene TRBV3-2) to TRBJ2-7, with 9 bases lining up with TRBD1. The CDR3 runs to 14 residues. Germline V gives CDR1 LGHDT, CDR2 YNNKEL (reference sequence). The V and J ends lost 8 bases and 2 bases, in that order; junction bases with no gene match: 7. CDR3 DNA sequence: TGTGCCAGCCAATCACAGGGGGCGCCCTACGAGCAGTACTTC. This translates into CASQSQGAPYEQYF.

This chain joins TRBV5-5 and TRBJ1-4; 10 positions match TRBD1. CDR1 is SGHKS and CDR2 is YYEKEE in the germline V gene (reference sequence). V gave up 4 bases and J gave up 0 bases; unmatched junction bases: 6. CDR3 length: 17 residues. The CDR3 is CASSKGQGSATNEKLFF. For the CDR3, the DNA is TGTGCCAGCAGCAAGGGACAGGGGTCTGCAACTAATGAAAAACTGTTTTTT.

The chain uses TRBV2 and TRBJ1-2; D uncertain. The CDR3 is made up of 13 amino acids. Germline-derived CDR1 and CDR2 are SNHLY and FYNNEI. V was trimmed by 5 bases and J by 5 bases, leaving 12 bases between them. This chain's CDR3 is CASSLDGAYGYTF. CDR3 nucleotides: TGTGCCAGCAGTCTAGATGGAGCTTATGGCTACACCTTC.

The chain employs TRBV4-2 and TRBJ2-7; the match to TRBD1 covers 7 bases. The junction had 8 bases not matched to a gene; V was cut back by 0 bases and J by 6 bases. The CDR3 loop spans 15 amino acids. The germline CDR1 and CDR2 sequences are LGHNA and YNFKEQ. The CDR3 coding sequence is TGTGCCAGCAGCCAAGATCCACAGGGGCGAGGCGAGCAGTACTTC. Its protein is CASSQDPQGRGEQYF.

This clone was picked up a small number of times. This chain joins TRBV12-5 and TRBJ1-2; D gene unclear. The CDR3 is 16 residues long. Between the trimmed V and J ends, which lost 0 bases and 0 bases, there was a span of 11 bases. The germline CDR1 and CDR2 sequences are LGHNT and FRNRAP. The CDR3 spells CASGLVLGLTNYGYTF. CDR3 in DNA: TGTGCTAGTGGTTTGGTACTAGGACTTACTAACTATGGCTACACCTTC.

V gene TRBV6-6 combines with J gene TRBJ2-1; 8 bases line up with TRBD2. Trimming took 6 bases from V and 5 from J; bases not matched to a gene: 9. Germline V gene sequence: CDR1 MNHNY, CDR2 SVGAGI (reference sequence). CDR3 length: 15 amino acids. Written as DNA, the CDR3 is TGTGCCAGCAGCGGGAGGGCCCGGGACGACAATGAGCAGTTCTTC. It translates to CASSGRARDDNEQFF.

Only one count was recorded for this clone. The rearrangement links TRBV27 to TRBJ2-3; TRBD2 might be the D (7 bases). The V end was cut by 5 bases, the J end by 2 bases, with 17 bases between. This CDR3 region has 16 residues. Germline CDR1 reads MNHEY; CDR2 reads SMNVEV (reference sequence). CDR3 loop: CASSPMARGLTDTQYF. CDR3 nucleotide sequence: TGTGCCAGCAGTCCTATGGCGCGGGGGCTCACAGATACGCAGTATTTT.

V usage is TRBV30 and J usage is TRBJ1-1; D not certain. The germline CDR1 and CDR2 sequences are GTSNPN and SVGIG (reference sequence). V was shortened by 3 bases and J by 10 bases, with 15 bases between the two germline ends. The CDR3 totals 12 residues. Written as DNA, the CDR3 is TGTGCCTGGAGGGACTTGAGTCTCACAGCTTTCTTT. It translates to CAWRDLSLTAFF.

This clone occurred once. This chain joins TRBV7-9 and TRBJ2-7; D might be TRBD2 (6 bases). The ends were cut back, 1 base at V and 3 bases at J, with 10 bases in the middle. The CDR3 spans 14 residues. Germline CDR1 is SEHNR and CDR2 is FQNEAQ (reference sequence). CDR3 sequence (DNA): TGTGCCAGCAGCTTAGGGGGGGTCGACTACGAGCAGTACTTC. Translation gives CASSLGGVDYEQYF. The full variable domain, with the rest looked up from reference TRBV7-9 and TRBJ2-7, is DTGVSQNPRHKITKRGQNVTFRCDPISEHNRLYWYRQTLGQGPEFLTYFQNEAQLEKSRLLSDRFSAERPKGSFSTLEIQRTEQGDSAMYLCASSLGGVDYEQYFGPGTRLTVT.

The gene calls are TRBV2 and TRBJ1-5; unclear D gene. CDR3 size: 15 residues. Trimming took 4 bases from V and 3 from J, leaving 13 bases between them. From germline, CDR1 is SNHLY and CDR2 FYNNEI. DNA for the CDR3: TGTGCCAGCAGTGTGGGCCAGCTTCCCAATCAGCCCCAGCATTTT. Translating gives CASSVGQLPNQPQHF.